The 26 T cell receptor beta chains listed next were all sequenced from one sample in a study of CD8 T cells in Susac syndrome. An input of about 0.5 to 1 ug of RNA was subjected to reverse transcription using random hexamers. TCRdb used MiXCR to reprocess the immunoSEQ multiplex PCR reads, holding one entry per CDR3 protein. The sample lists tens of thousands of distinct CDR3 sequences; 95% were seen once. The sample was CD8+ T cells from PBMCs. All receptors come from a human donor with Susac syndrome.

J is TRBJ1-1 and V is TRBV11-2, with D possibly TRBD1 on 5 matching bases. V dropped 3 bases and J dropped 1 base, with 9 bases sitting between them. The CDR3 runs 14 residues. In germline, CDR1 is SGHAT, CDR2 FQNNGV. DNA of the CDR3: TGTGCCAGCAGCTTCCAGGGCTGGAACACTGAAGCTTTCTTT. It codes for CASSFQGWNTEAFF.

Only a few counts were recorded for this clonotype. This rearrangement joins TRBV5-6 to TRBJ2-2; D is perhaps TRBD1 (6 bases). V shed 4 bases and J shed 5 bases, with 9 bases lying between them. Germline V CDR1 and CDR2: SGHDT, YYEEEE. This CDR3 spans 13 amino acids. The CDR3 sequence: CASSVQGTGELFF. Here the CDR3 DNA reads TGTGCCAGCAGCGTACAGGGTACCGGGGAGCTGTTTTTT.

The chain links TRBV19 to TRBJ1-1, with D hard to call. The CDR3 loop spans 12 amino acids. Germline V gene data show CDR1 as LNHDA and CDR2 as SQIVND (reference sequence). Trimming took 4 bases from V and 0 from J, leaving 3 bases between them. CDR3: CASSTLNTEAFF. CDR3 bases: TGTGCCAGTAGTACACTGAACACTGAAGCTTTCTTT.

V is TRBV18 and J is TRBJ2-1, with D unresolved. The V gene lost 3 bases and the J gene lost 0 bases, with 0 bases spanning the gap. The germline V gene has CDR1 KGHSH and CDR2 LQKENI. The CDR3 loop spans 12 amino acids. The CDR3 nucleotides are TGTGCCAGCTCACCCTCCTACAATGAGCAGTTCTTC. This gives the protein CASSPSYNEQFF.

J is TRBJ2-1 and V is TRBV11-2; D ambiguous. The CDR3 loop spans 15 amino acids. Germline-derived CDR1 and CDR2 are SGHAT and FQNNGV. The V and J ends lost 0 bases and 8 bases respectively, with 14 bases between them. As DNA, the CDR3 is TGTGCCAGCAGCTTAGACGACCTCCAGGTCGATGAGCAGTTCTTC. Amino acid sequence: CASSLDDLQVDEQFF. Combining the CDR3 with reference TRBV11-2 and TRBJ2-1 gives the whole variable domain EAGVAQSPRYKIIEKRQSVAFWCNPISGHATLYWYQQILGQGPKLLIQFQNNGVVDDSQLPKDRFSAERLKGVDSTLKIQPAKLEDSAVYLCASSLDDLQVDEQFFGPGTRLTVL.

This clonotype has just one count. The rearrangement uses TRBV7-9 and TRBJ2-7; D gene ambiguous. The CDR3 extends over 13 amino acids. The V end lost 5 bases, the J end lost 2 bases, and 10 bases lay between the germline ends. CDR1 is SEHNR and CDR2 is FQNEAQ in the germline V gene (reference sequence). CDR3 residues: CASSRPGAYEQYF. Here the CDR3 DNA reads TGTGCCAGCAGCCGACCCGGCGCCTACGAGCAGTACTTC.

CDR3 sequence (DNA): TGTGCCAGCAGCTCCTCTAGCGGGAGGGATCGGAATACGCAGTATTTT. Its protein is CASSSSSGRDRNTQYF. V and J are TRBV7-2 and TRBJ2-3; 12 positions match TRBD2. The germline V gene encodes CDR1 SGHTA and CDR2 FQGNSA. The CDR3 contains 16 residues. V lost 4 bases, J lost 7 bases, and 9 bases stayed unmatched. Supplemented by reference TRBV7-2 and TRBJ2-3, the full variable domain reads GAGVSQSPSNKVTEKGKDVELRCDPISGHTALYWYRQSLGQGLEFLIYFQGNSAPDKSGLPSDRFSAERTGGSVSTLTIQRTQQEDSAVYLCASSSSSGRDRNTQYFGPGTRLTVL.

The chain joins TRBV29-1 to TRBJ2-7, with D perhaps TRBD2 (5 bases). V lost 4 bases and J lost 3, with 10 bases in between. The CDR3 consists of 12 residues. CDR1 is SQVTM and CDR2 is ANQGSEA in the germline V gene. For the CDR3, the DNA is TGCAGCGTTGCATCGGACTTCTACGAGCAGTACTTC. It yields the protein CSVASDFYEQYF.

This chain joins TRBV28 and TRBJ2-7, with D tentatively TRBD1 or TRBD2 (5 bases each). Trimming shortened V by 6 bases and J by 7 bases, and 13 bases separated the two germline ends. The CDR3 loop spans 12 amino acids. Germline-derived CDR1 and CDR2 are MDHEN and SYDVKM. CDR3 sequence reads: CASRGESGEQYF. DNA of the CDR3: TGTGCCAGCAGAGGGGAATCGGGGGAGCAGTACTTC. Using reference TRBV28 and TRBJ2-7 for the parts outside the CDR3, the full variable domain is DVKVTQSSRYLVKRTGEKVFLECVQDMDHENMFWYRQDPGLGLRLIYFSYDVKMKEKGDIPEGYSVSREKKERFSLILESASTNQTSMYLCASRGESGEQYFGPGTRLTVT.

The CDR3 reads CASKPGLVSYNEQFF. CDR3 coding DNA: TGTGCCAGTAAACCGGGACTAGTCTCCTACAATGAGCAGTTCTTC. The J gene is TRBJ2-1, the V gene TRBV19; 8 bases map to TRBD2. CDR3 length equals 15 residues. The V and J ends lost 7 bases and 0 bases, in that order; junction bases with no gene match: 5. Germline V CDR1 and CDR2: LNHDA, SQIVND (reference sequence).

The genes are TRBV29-1 and TRBJ1-2; TRBD1 might be the D (5 bases). Per germline, CDR1 SQVTM and CDR2 ANQGSEA. The CDR3 covers 17 residues. V was shortened by 4 bases and J by 2 bases, with 23 bases between the two germline ends. The CDR3 protein is CSVAGWISGESNYGYTF. The CDR3, as DNA: TGCAGCGTTGCCGGATGGATTTCGGGGGAATCCAACTATGGCTACACCTTC.

J is TRBJ2-5 and V is TRBV6-5; the match to TRBD1 covers 8 bases. This CDR3 contains 16 residues. The V segment lost 2 bases and the J segment 5 bases; nucleotides outside the gene matches: 10. Germline assignment: CDR1 MNHEY and CDR2 SVGAGI. CDR3 loop: CASSYVPGQVRETQYF. The CDR3 DNA reads as TGTGCCAGCAGTTACGTCCCGGGACAGGTTCGGGAGACCCAGTACTTC.

The chain recombines TRBV19 with TRBJ2-2; unclear D gene. There are 15 residues in the CDR3. Germline loops: CDR1 LNHDA, CDR2 SQIVND (reference sequence). V was clipped by 1 base and J by 1 base, with 7 bases between them. The DNA for the CDR3 is TGTGCCAGTAGTATAGCCCTCGGGAACACCGGGGAGCTGTTTTTT. Translation gives CASSIALGNTGELFF.

The chain combines TRBV24-1 with TRBJ2-7; D is ambiguous. The CDR3 has 14 amino acids. Between the trimmed V and J ends, which lost 4 bases and 2 bases, there was a span of 11 bases. The germline CDR1 and CDR2 sequences are KGHDR and SFDVKD. CDR3 loop: CATSDSGKTYEQYF. CDR3 DNA: TGTGCCACCAGTGACTCCGGAAAAACCTACGAGCAGTACTTC.

This chain joins TRBV19 and TRBJ1-2; 9 nucleotides align to TRBD1. The length of the CDR3 is 12 residues. Trimming removed 9 bases from V and 5 bases from J; junction bases left unmatched: 4. CDR1 is LNHDA and CDR2 is SQIVND in the germline V gene (reference sequence). The CDR3: CASAGTGYGYTF. The CDR3 region has the DNA TGTGCCAGCGCCGGGACAGGGTATGGCTACACCTTC.

This chain links TRBV28 with TRBJ1-2; 7 bases line up with TRBD1. Trimming at V came to 6 bases and at J to 4 bases, leaving 8 bases not matched to a gene. The CDR3 extends over 14 amino acids. Germline loops: CDR1 MDHEN, CDR2 SYDVKM. CDR3 coding DNA: TGTGCCAGCAGCCCGGCGGACAGGAGCTATGGCTACACCTTC. This gives the protein CASSPADRSYGYTF.

This chain links TRBV13 with TRBJ2-5, with D possibly matching TRBD1 (6 bases). In germline, CDR1 is PRHDT, CDR2 FYEKMQ (reference sequence). V dropped 0 bases and J dropped 3 bases, with 8 bases sitting between them. The CDR3 runs to 14 residues. DNA for the CDR3: TGTGCCAGCAGCTTAGGGGCAGGGGAAGAGACCCAGTACTTC. The encoded protein is CASSLGAGEETQYF.

The J gene is TRBJ2-1, the V gene TRBV20-1; 14 positions agree with TRBD2. The CDR3 totals 16 residues. Per the germline V gene, CDR1 is DFQATT and CDR2 is SNEGSKA (reference sequence). V lost 5 bases and J lost 2; bases outside the gene matches: 5. Written as DNA, the CDR3 is TGCAGTGCTCGTGGGACTAGCGGGAGCCCCTACAATGAGCAGTTCTTC. This codes for CSARGTSGSPYNEQFF.

The CDR3 here is CASSAGTSSKETQYF. In nucleotides, the CDR3 is TGTGCCAGCAGTGCCGGGACTAGCAGTAAAGAGACCCAGTACTTC. The chain has TRBV2 and TRBJ2-5, with 9 nucleotides matching TRBD2. With 4 bases clipped from V and 3 bases from J, the junction kept 6 bases outside the gene matches. Looked up from germline, CDR1 is SNHLY and CDR2 is FYNNEI. The CDR3 totals 15 residues.

The chain carries TRBV24-1 and TRBJ2-2; D ambiguous. Trimming pared 2 bases from V and 5 bases from J, leaving 5 bases between. This CDR3 spans 13 amino acids. Germline V gene data show CDR1 as KGHDR and CDR2 as SFDVKD. The CDR3 nucleotides read TGTGCCACCAGTGATTACCGGACCGGGGAGCTGTTTTTT. Translated: CATSDYRTGELFF.

The V and J genes are TRBV3-1 and TRBJ2-1, with 12 bases aligning to TRBD2. The junction had 3 bases not matched to a gene; V was cut back by 3 bases and J by 9 bases. Germline V CDR1 and CDR2: LGHDT, YNNKEL (reference sequence). The CDR3 is 14 amino acids. The chain's CDR3 is CASSHWTSGIEQFF. The CDR3 bases are TGTGCCAGCAGCCATTGGACTAGCGGGATTGAGCAGTTCTTC.

V and J are TRBV29-1 and TRBJ2-3; D not certain. The CDR3 sequence is 14 residues long. Between the trimmed V and J ends, which lost 4 bases and 4 bases, there was a span of 15 bases. Germline V gives CDR1 SQVTM, CDR2 ANQGSEA. The CDR3: CSVGEVGHADTQYF. The CDR3 DNA sequence: TGCAGCGTTGGAGAGGTTGGGCATGCAGATACGCAGTATTTT.

V gene TRBV13 combines with J gene TRBJ2-3, with a possible D match to TRBD2 (5 bases). The CDR3 extends over 17 amino acids. V lost 0 bases to trimming and J lost 2 bases, with 15 bases between them. Germline assignment: CDR1 PRHDT and CDR2 FYEKMQ (reference sequence). CDR3 region: CASSLGRTAGNTDTQYF. The CDR3 DNA follows: TGTGCCAGCAGCTTAGGCAGGACTGCTGGGAACACAGATACGCAGTATTTT.

The count of this clonotype is one. The rearrangement joins TRBV20-1 to TRBJ1-1; D remains ambiguous. The CDR3 sequence is 11 residues long. Trimming took off 3 bases at V and 5 bases at J, with 7 bases between the two ends. Germline-derived CDR1 and CDR2 are DFQATT and SNEGSKA (reference sequence). CDR3 DNA: TGCAGTGCTAGCCCGGGGACTGAAGCTTTCTTT. This sequence encodes CSASPGTEAFF.

This chain links TRBV7-8 with TRBJ1-5; D call uncertain. CDR1 and CDR2 from the germline V gene are SGHVS and FQNEAQ. The CDR3 contains 16 residues. V was pared by 5 bases and J by 6 bases, with 20 bases between. CDR3 amino acids: CASSPIPGGESQPQHF. The CDR3 region has the DNA TGTGCCAGCAGCCCCATCCCTGGCGGGGAGAGTCAGCCCCAGCATTTT.

DNA of the CDR3: TGTGCCAGCAGTCTGACAGGGGAAACTGAAGCTTTCTTT. This sequence encodes CASSLTGETEAFF. J is TRBJ1-1 and V is TRBV6-4; TRBD1 agrees at 8 bases. Germline assignment: CDR1 MRHNA and CDR2 SNTAGT. The CDR3 runs to 13 residues. Germline trimming cut 5 bases from V and 5 bases from J; bases unmatched to any gene: 4.